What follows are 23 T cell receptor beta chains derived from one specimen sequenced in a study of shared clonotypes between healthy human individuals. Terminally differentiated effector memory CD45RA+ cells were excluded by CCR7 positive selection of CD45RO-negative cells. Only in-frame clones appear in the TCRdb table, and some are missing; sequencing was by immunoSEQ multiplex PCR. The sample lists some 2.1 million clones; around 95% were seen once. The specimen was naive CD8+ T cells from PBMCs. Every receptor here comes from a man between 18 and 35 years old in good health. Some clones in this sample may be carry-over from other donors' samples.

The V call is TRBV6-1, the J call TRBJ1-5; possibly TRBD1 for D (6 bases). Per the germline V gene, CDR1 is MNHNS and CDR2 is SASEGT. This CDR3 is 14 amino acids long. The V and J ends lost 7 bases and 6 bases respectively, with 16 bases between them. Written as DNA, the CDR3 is TGTGCCAGCATAGAGGGGGTATGGGGTCAGCCCCAGCATTTT. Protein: CASIEGVWGQPQHF.

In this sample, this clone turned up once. As DNA, the CDR3 is TGTGCCAGCAGCCAAGATCCCCAGGGAGGGACAGTCTCCTACGAGCAGTACTTC. It is translated as CASSQDPQGGTVSYEQYF. The V and J genes are TRBV4-2 and TRBJ2-7; D possibly matches TRBD1 or TRBD2 (7 bases each). Trimming shortened V by 0 bases and J by 0 bases, and 18 bases separated the two germline ends. Germline-derived CDR1 and CDR2 are LGHNA and YNFKEQ. The CDR3 spans 18 residues.

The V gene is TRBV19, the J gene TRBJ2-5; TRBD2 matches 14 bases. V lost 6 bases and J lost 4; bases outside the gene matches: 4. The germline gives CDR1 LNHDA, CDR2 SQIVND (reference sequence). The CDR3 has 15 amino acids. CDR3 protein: CASRIGLAGGETQYF. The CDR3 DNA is TGTGCCAGTAGAATCGGACTAGCGGGGGGAGAGACCCAGTACTTC.

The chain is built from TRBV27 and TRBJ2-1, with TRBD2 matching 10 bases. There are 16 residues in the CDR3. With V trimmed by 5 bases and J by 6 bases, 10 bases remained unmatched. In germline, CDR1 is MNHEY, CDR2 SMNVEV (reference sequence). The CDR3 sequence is CASSGTGTSVGNEQFF. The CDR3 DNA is TGTGCCAGCAGTGGCACCGGGACTAGCGTGGGCAATGAGCAGTTCTTC.

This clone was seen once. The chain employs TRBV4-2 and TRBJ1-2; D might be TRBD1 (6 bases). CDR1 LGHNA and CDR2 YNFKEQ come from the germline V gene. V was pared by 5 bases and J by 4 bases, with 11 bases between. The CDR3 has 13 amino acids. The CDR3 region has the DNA TGTGCCAGCAGCGACAGGACCTCCTATGGCTACACCTTC. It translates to CASSDRTSYGYTF.

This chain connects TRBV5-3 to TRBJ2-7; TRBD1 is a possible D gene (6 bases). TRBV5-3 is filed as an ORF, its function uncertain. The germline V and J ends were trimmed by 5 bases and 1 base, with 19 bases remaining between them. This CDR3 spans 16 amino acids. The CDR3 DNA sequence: TGTGCCAGAAGGCTGGGGCCGAGGGACACTTCCTACGAGCAGTACTTC. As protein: CARRLGPRDTSYEQYF.

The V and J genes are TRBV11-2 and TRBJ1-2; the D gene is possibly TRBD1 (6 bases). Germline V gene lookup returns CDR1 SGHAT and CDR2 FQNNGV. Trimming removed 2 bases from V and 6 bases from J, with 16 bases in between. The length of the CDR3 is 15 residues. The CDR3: CASSLNPAGADGYTF. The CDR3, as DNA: TGTGCCAGCAGCTTAAACCCCGCAGGGGCAGATGGCTACACCTTC. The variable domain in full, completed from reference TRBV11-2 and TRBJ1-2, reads EAGVAQSPRYKIIEKRQSVAFWCNPISGHATLYWYQQILGQGPKLLIQFQNNGVVDDSQLPKDRFSAERLKGVDSTLKIQPAKLEDSAVYLCASSLNPAGADGYTFGSGTRLTVV.

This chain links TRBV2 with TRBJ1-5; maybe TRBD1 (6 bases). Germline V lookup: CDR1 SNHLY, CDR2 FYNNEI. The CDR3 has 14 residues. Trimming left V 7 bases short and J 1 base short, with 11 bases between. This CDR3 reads CASNHRASNQPQHF. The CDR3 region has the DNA TGTGCCAGCAATCACAGGGCGAGCAATCAGCCCCAGCATTTT.

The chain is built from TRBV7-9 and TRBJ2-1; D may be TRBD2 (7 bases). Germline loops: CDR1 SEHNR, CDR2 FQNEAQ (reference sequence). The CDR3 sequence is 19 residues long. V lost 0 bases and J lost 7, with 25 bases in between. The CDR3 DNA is TGTGCCAGCAGCTTAGCTGCGGCGGCGGCGGGAGTCGGACAGAATGAGCAGTTCTTC. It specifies CASSLAAAAAGVGQNEQFF.

The CDR3 is CASSQGTGTGYYEQYF. Written as DNA, the CDR3 is TGCGCCAGCAGCCAGGGTACCGGGACAGGGTACTACGAGCAGTACTTC. V usage is TRBV4-3 and J usage is TRBJ2-7; 9 bases line up with TRBD1. Germline lookup yields CDR1 LGHNA and CDR2 YSLEER. The CDR3 sequence is 16 residues long. The J segment lost 3 bases and the V segment lost 3 bases, leaving 9 bases of the junction unmatched.

CDR3 in DNA: TGTGCCAGCAGCCCCCCGACCAGCGGGGGTAGCTCCTACAATGAGCAGTTCTTC. It specifies CASSPPTSGGSSYNEQFF. The chain has TRBV7-9 and TRBJ2-1; the match to TRBD2 covers 8 bases. The CDR3 has 18 residues. V shed 5 bases and J 0 bases; nucleotides not matched to a gene: 12. Germline-derived CDR1 and CDR2 are SEHNR and FQNEAQ (reference sequence).

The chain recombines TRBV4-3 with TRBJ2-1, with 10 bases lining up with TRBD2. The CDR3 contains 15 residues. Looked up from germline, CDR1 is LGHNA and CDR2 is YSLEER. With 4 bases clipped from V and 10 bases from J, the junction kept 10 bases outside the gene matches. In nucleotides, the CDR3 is TGCGCCAGCAGCCTCAAAGCGGGAGCGGGGGGGGAGCAGTTCTTC. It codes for CASSLKAGAGGEQFF.

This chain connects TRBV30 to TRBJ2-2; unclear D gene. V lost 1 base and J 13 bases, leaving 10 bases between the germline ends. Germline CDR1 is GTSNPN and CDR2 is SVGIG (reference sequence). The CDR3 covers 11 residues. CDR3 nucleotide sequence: TGTGCCTGGAGTGGCCTGGCGGCGCTGTTTTTT. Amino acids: CAWSGLAALFF.

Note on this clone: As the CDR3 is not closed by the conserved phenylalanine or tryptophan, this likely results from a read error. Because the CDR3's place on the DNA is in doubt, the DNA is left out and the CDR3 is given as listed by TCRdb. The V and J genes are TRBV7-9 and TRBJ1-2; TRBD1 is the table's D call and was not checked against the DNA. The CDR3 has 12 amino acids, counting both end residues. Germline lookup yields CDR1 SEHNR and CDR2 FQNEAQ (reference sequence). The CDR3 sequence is CASSPDRNPPRI.

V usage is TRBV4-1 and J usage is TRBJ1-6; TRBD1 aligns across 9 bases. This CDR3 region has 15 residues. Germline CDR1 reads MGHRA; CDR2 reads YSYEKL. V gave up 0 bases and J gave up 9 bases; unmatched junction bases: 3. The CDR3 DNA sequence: TGCGCCAGCAGCCAAGATCGGGGACAGGGTTCACCCCTCCACTTT. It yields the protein CASSQDRGQGSPLHF.

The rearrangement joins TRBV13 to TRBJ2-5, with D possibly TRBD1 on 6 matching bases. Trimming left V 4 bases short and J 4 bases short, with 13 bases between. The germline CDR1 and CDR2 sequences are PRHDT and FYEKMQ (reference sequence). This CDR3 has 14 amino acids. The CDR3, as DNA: TGTGCCAGCAGCTATAACAGGGAAGGAGAGACCCAGTACTTC. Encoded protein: CASSYNREGETQYF.

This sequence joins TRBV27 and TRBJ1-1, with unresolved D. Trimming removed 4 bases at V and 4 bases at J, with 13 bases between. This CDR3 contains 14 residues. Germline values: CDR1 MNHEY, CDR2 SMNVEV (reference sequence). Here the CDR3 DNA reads TGTGCCAGCAGTTCTCTCTCCCCGAGCACTGAAGCTTTCTTT. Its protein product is CASSSLSPSTEAFF.

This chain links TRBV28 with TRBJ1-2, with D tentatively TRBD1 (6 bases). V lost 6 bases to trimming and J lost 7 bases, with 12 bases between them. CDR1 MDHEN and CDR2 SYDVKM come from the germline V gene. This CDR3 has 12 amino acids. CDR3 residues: CASREGEGGYTF. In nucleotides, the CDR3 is TGTGCCAGCAGGGAGGGGGAAGGTGGCTACACCTTC.

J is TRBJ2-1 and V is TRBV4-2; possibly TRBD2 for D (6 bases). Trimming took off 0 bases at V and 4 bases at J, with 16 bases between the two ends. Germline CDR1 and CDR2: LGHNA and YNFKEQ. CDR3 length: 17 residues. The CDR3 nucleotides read TGTGCCAGCAGCCAAGATGTCAGGGTGGCGGGGTACAATGAGCAGTTCTTC. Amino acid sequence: CASSQDVRVAGYNEQFF.

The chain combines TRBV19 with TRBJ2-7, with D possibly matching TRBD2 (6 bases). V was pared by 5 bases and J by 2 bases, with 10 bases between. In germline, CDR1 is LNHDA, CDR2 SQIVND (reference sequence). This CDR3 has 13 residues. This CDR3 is CASSWGLTYEQYF. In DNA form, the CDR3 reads TGTGCCAGTAGTTGGGGACTGACCTACGAGCAGTACTTC.

DNA of the CDR3: TGCGCCAGCAGCCAAGAATCATTTTATGTGACGGGAGTTCAGTACAATGAGCAGTTCTTC. Translation: CASSQESFYVTGVQYNEQFF. This rearrangement joins TRBV4-3 to TRBJ2-1; D is perhaps TRBD2 (6 bases). The CDR3 spans 20 residues. Trimming took 0 bases from V and 4 from J, leaving 25 bases between them. The germline CDR1 and CDR2 sequences are LGHNA and YSLEER.

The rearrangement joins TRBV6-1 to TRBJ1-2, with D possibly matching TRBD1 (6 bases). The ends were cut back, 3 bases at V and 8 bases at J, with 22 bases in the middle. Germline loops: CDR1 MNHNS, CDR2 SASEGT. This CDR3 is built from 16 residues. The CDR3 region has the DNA TGTGCCAGCAGTGACCGACAGGTATGGGGGCGTGGAGGCTACACCTTC. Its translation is CASSDRQVWGRGGYTF.

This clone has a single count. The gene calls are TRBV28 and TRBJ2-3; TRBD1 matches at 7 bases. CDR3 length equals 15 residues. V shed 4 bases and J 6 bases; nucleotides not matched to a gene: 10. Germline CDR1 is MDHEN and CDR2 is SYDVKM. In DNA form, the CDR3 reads TGTGCCAGCAGTTCCCCCAGGGGGTGGTACGATACGCAGTATTTT. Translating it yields CASSSPRGWYDTQYF. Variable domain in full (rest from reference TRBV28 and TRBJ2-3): DVKVTQSSRYLVKRTGEKVFLECVQDMDHENMFWYRQDPGLGLRLIYFSYDVKMKEKGDIPEGYSVSREKKERFSLILESASTNQTSMYLCASSSPRGWYDTQYFGPGTRLTVL.